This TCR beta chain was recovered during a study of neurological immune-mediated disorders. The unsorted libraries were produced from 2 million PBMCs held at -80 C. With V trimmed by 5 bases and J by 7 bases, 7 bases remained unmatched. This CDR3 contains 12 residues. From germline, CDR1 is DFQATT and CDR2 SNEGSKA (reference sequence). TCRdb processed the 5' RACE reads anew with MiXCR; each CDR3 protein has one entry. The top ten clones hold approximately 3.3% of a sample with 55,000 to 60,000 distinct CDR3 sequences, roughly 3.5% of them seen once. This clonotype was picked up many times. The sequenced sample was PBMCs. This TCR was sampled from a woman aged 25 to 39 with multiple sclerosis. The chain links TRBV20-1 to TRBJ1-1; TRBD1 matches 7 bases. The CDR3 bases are TGCAGTGCTGGAGGGGGCACGGGTGAAGCTTTCTTT. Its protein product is CSAGGGTGEAFF.